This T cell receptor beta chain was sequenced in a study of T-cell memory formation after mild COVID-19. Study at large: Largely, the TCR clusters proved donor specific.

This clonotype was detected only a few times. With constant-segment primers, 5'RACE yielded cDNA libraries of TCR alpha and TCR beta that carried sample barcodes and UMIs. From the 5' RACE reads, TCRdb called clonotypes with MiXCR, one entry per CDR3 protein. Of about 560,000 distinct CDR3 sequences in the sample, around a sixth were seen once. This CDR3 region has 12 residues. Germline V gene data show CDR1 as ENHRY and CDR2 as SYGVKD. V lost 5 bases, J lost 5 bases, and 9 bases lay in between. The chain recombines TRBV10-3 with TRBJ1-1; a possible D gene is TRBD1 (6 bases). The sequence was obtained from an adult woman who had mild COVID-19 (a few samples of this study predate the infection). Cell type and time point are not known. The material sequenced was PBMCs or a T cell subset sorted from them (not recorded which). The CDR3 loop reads CAISSRGTEAFF. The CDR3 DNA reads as TGTGCCATCAGTTCAAGGGGGACTGAAGCTTTCTTT.